The subject of this entry is one T cell receptor beta chain. Its cognate antigen is unknown. V shed 1 base and J shed 5 bases, with 9 bases lying between them. The germline gives CDR1 SGHTA, CDR2 FQGNSA. The CDR3 sequence is 15 residues long. This entry comes from a study of T cell responses to AZD1222 COVID-19 vaccine. The study, taken as a whole, reports: Spike-specific TCR repertoires showed rising breadth and depth after two AZD1222 doses. Donor demographics were predominantly white British with a female majority; clonal diversity may be underestimated. It was only after the peak T cell response that any repertoires were sampled.

TCRdb's copy holds only in-frame clones and misses some; the assay was immunoSEQ multiplex PCR. The sample records 110,000 to 150,000 clones, about 92% being singletons. This TCR derives from an adult who received the AZD1222 COVID-19 vaccine. This specimen was peripheral blood, taken 28 days after the second AZD1222 dose. The rearrangement links TRBV7-2 to TRBJ1-6; TRBD1 might be the D (5 bases). This CDR3 is CASSLVGPNNSPLHF. The CDR3 DNA follows: TGTGCCAGCAGCTTAGTGGGGCCCAATAATTCACCCCTCCACTTT.